One T cell receptor (beta chain) is described in this entry. The sample originates from a study of T cell responses to AZD1222 COVID-19 vaccine. Some clones are missing from TCRdb's copy, which holds only in-frame ones; the method was immunoSEQ multiplex PCR. This sample yields about 180,000 clones, of which about 90% are seen a single time; around 0.5% belongs to the top ten. This CDR3 spans 16 amino acids. CDR1 and CDR2 (germline): MGHRA, YSYEKL. V lost 6 bases and J lost 0, with 12 bases in between. This TCR derives from an adult in good health. The sequences come from peripheral blood, collected on day 0 of AZD1222 vaccination. This chain joins TRBV4-1 and TRBJ1-6; D ambiguous. CDR3 DNA: TGCGCCAGCAGTCGAGACCTGAGCTCCTATAATTCACCCCTCCACTTT. This encodes CASSRDLSSYNSPLHF.